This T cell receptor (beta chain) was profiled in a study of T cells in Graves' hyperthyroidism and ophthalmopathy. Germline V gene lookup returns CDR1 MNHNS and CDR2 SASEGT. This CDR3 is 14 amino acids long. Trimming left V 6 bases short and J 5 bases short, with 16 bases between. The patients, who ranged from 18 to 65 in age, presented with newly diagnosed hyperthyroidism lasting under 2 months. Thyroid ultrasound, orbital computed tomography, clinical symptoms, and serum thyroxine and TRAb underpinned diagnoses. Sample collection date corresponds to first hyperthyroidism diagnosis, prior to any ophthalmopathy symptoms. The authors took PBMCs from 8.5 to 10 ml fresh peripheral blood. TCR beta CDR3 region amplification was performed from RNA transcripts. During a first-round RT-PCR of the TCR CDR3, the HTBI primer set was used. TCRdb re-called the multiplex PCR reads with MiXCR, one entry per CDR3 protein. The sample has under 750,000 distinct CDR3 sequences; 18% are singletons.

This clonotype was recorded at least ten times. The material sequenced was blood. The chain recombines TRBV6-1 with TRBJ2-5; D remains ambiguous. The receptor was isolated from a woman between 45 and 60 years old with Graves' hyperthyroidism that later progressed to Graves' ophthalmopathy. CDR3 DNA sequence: TGTGCCAGCAGCGGAGACATAGGCGCGGAGACCCAGTACTTC. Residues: CASSGDIGAETQYF.